This T cell receptor (beta chain) was sequenced in a study of T cell repertoires in aging, cancer and after chemotherapy. Multiplex touch-down PCR with TRB-A/B primers amplified rearranged V-D-J TRB sequences. Each CDR3 protein gets one entry after TCRdb re-called the multiplex PCR reads with MiXCR. The data contain 8,100 or so distinct CDR3 sequences, roughly 34% of them singletons. Peripheral blood genomic DNA, not sorted cells or RNA, was the template. By proportion, this clonotype is medium-sized. After removal of 4 bases from V and 6 bases from J, the junction contained 7 bases not matched to a gene. This CDR3 has 15 amino acids. CDR1 is LNHNV and CDR2 is YYDKDF in the germline V gene (reference sequence).

Sequencing was carried out using blood. The V call is TRBV15, the J call TRBJ2-1; 9 bases map to TRBD1. This receptor was obtained from a human donor in good health. CDR3: CATSTRTGAPNEQFF. The CDR3 DNA reads TGTGCCACCAGCACCAGGACAGGGGCGCCCAATGAGCAGTTCTTC. The full variable domain, in which reference TRBV15 and TRBJ2-1 provide the parts outside the CDR3, is DAMVIQNPRYQVTQFGKPVTLSCSQTLNHNVMYWYQQKSSQAPKLLFHYYDKDFNNEADTPDNFQSRRPNTSFCFLDIRSPGLGDTAMYLCATSTRTGAPNEQFFGPGTRLTVL.